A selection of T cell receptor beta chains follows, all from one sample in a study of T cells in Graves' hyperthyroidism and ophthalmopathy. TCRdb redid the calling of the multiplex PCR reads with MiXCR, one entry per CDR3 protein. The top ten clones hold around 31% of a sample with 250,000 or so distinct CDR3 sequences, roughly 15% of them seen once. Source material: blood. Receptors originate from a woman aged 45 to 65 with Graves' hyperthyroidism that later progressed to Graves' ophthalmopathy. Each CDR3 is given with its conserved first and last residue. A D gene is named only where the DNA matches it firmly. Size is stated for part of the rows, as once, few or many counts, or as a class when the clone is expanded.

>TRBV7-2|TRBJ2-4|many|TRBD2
TGTGCCAGCACCCATAGCGGGCCCTTGAACATTCAGTACTTC
CASTHSGPLNIQYF
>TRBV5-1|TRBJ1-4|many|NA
TGCGCCAGCAGCTTGGGTAGGGGAGAAGGTGAAAAACTGTTTTTT
CASSLGRGEGEKLFF
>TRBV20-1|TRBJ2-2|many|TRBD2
TGCAGTGCTAGATCCGGGAGGGCCAGCGGCGGGGAGCTGTTTTTT
CSARSGRASGGELFF
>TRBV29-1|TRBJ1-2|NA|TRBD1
TGCAGCGGGGCGACAGGGGAGTGGGGTGGCTACACCTTC
CSGATGEWGGYTF
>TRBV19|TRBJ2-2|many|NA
TGTGCCAGTAGTTCACTCCGGGCCCTCACCGGGGAGCTGTTTTTT
CASSSLRALTGELFF
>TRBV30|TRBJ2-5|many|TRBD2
TGTGCCTGGAGTGAAGGGGCTAGCGGGTTACAAGAGACCCAGTACTTC
CAWSEGASGLQETQYF
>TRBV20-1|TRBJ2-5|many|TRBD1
TGCAGTGCTGGGGGGGCGACGGGACAGGGTGGAAAGACCCAGTACTTC
CSAGGATGQGGKTQYF
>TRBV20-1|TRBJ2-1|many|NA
TGCAGTGCTAGAGACCTTAATGAGCAGTTCTTC
CSARDLNEQFF
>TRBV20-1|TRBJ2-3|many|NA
TGCAGTGCTAGAGGCCGCCTTGGACCGAGAGGCACAGATACGCAGTATTTT
CSARGRLGPRGTDTQYF
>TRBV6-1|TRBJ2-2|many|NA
TGTGCCAGCAGTTCCTACAGGGTACGCACCGGGGAGCTGTTTTTT
CASSSYRVRTGELFF
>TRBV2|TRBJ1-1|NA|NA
TGTGCCAGCAGTGAAGACCTGACAGGTGAAGCTTTCTTT
CASSEDLTGEAFF
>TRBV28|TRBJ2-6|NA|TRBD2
TGTGCCAGCAGAGGACTTAGCGGGAGGGCCTCTGGGGCCAACGTCCTGACTTTC
CASRGLSGRASGANVLTF
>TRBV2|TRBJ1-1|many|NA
TGTGCCAGCGGTTCCCCCCACACTGAAGCTTTCTTT
CASGSPHTEAFF
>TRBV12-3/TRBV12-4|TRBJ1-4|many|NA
TGTGCCAGCAGCCATGGGAACCTCATTGCAACTAATGAAAAACTGTTTTTT
CASSHGNLIATNEKLFF
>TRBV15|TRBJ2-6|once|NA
TGTGCCACCAGCAGAGGCCTCACTCCGACAGGTCGAAGGGCTGGGGCCAACGTCCTGACTTTC
CATSRGLTPTGRRAGANVLTF
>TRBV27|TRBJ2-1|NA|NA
TGTGCCAGCAGTTCCTTAAGAGAGGAGCAGTTCTTC
CASSSLREEQFF
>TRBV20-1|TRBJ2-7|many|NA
TGCAGTGCAAGACCCCAGGCCTACGAGCAGTACTTC
CSARPQAYEQYF
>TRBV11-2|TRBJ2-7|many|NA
TGTGCCAGCAGCTTAGTCGTCGGGGAGCAGTACTTC
CASSLVVGEQYF
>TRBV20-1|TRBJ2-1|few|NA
TGCAGTGCTCTCGCTGGAGCAGGAAATGAGCAGTTCTTC
CSALAGAGNEQFF
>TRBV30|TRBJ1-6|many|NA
TGTGCCTGGAGTGTACTTGGGAGATCACCCCTCCACTTT
CAWSVLGRSPLHF
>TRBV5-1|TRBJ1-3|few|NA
TGCGCCAGCAGCTTGGCGCACAGGGCTGGAAACACCATATATTTT
CASSLAHRAGNTIYF
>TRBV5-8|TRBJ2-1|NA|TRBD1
TGTGCCAGCAGTTTACAGGGGCGAGAGCAGTTCTTC
CASSLQGREQFF
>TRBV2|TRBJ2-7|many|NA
TGTGCCAGCAGTGAAGCTTACAGGGACTACGAGCAGTACTTC
CASSEAYRDYEQYF
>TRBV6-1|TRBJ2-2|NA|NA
TGTGCCAGCGGGAGGGGGACTACCAGGGGCTTCACCGGGGAGCTGTTTTTT
CASGRGTTRGFTGELFF
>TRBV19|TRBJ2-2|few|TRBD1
TGTGCCAGTAGGGCCGGGACAGGGTCTACCGGGGAGCTGTTTTTT
CASRAGTGSTGELFF
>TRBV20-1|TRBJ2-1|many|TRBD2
TGCAGTGCTACTCTCGATAGCGGGAGAATTTACAATGAGCAGTTCTTC
CSATLDSGRIYNEQFF
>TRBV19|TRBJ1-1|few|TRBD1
TGTGCCAGTAGTATAGTGGGCAGGGGGAGCACTGAAGCTTTCTTT
CASSIVGRGSTEAFF
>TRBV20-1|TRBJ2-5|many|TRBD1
TGCAGTGCTAGAGCGGACAGGGAAGAGACCCAGTACTTC
CSARADREETQYF
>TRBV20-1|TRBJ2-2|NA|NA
TGCAGTGCTAGAGGATTGGTAGACTCGAACACCGGGGAGCTGTTTTTT
CSARGLVDSNTGELFF
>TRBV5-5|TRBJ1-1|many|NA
TGTGCCAGCAGCTTCGCAGGGGCTCGATCCACTGAAGCTTTCTTT
CASSFAGARSTEAFF
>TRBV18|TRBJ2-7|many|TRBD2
TGTGCCAGCTCACCGGCCGGGACTAGCGGGCACGAGCAGTACTTC
CASSPAGTSGHEQYF
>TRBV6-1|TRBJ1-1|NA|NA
TGTGCCAGCGACCTTTATAGGGGGGGCACTGAAGCTTTCTTT
CASDLYRGGTEAFF
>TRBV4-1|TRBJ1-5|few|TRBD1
TGCGCCAGCAGCCAACACAGGGGCGGGTTTGGTCAGCCCCAGCATTTT
CASSQHRGGFGQPQHF
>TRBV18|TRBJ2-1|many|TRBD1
TGTGCCAGCTCATCGTCCCTTGACAGGGGAAGGAATGAGCAGTTCTTC
CASSSSLDRGRNEQFF
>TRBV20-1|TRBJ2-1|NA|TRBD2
TGCAGTGCTAGGACGGGACTAGCGTTAAGGAGCTCCTACAATGAGCAGTTCTTC
CSARTGLALRSSYNEQFF
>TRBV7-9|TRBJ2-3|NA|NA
TGTGCCAGCAGCTTCGGGGCAGCATTCACAGATACGCAGTATTTT
CASSFGAAFTDTQYF
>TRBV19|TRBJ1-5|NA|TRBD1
TGTGCCAGTAGTTCGACAGGGGGCGCCAATCAGCCCCAGCATTTT
CASSSTGGANQPQHF
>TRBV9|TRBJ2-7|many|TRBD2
TGTGCCAGCAGCGCTGCTAGCGGATCCTACGAGCAGTACTTC
CASSAASGSYEQYF
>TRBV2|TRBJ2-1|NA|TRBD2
TGTGCCAGCAGATCTAGCGGGAGGGATAATGAGCAGTTCTTC
CASRSSGRDNEQFF
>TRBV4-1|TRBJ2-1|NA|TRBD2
TGCGCCAGCAGCCAAGTCTTTAGACTTAGCGGGAGGGCCTACAATGAGCAGTTCTTC
CASSQVFRLSGRAYNEQFF
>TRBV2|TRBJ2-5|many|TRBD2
TGTGCCAGCAGTGAATCACTAGCGGGAGAAGAGACCCAGTACTTC
CASSESLAGEETQYF